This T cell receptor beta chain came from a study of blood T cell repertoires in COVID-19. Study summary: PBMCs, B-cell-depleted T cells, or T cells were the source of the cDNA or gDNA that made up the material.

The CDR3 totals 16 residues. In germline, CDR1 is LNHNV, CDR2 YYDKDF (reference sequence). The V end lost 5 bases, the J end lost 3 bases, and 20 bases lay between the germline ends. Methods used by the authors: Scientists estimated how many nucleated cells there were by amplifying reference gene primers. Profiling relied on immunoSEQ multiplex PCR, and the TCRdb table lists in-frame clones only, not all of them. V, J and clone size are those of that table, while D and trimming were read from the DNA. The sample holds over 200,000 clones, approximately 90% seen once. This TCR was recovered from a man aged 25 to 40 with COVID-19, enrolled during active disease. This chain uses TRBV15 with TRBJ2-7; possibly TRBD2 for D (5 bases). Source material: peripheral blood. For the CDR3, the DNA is TGTGCCACCAGCTGGAACCCCCCGGACTCTCACTACGAGCAGTACTTC. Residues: CATSWNPPDSHYEQYF.